This T cell receptor (beta chain) comes out of a study of long-term antiretroviral therapy in people with HIV. Whole-study results and caveats: Pre-ART-expanded clones dominated the repertoire at all time points.

Each HIV-infected participant was given treatment in the United States. Samples held roughly 0.9-10 million cryopreserved PBMC before DNA extraction. The CDR3 runs 14 residues. Germline V gives CDR1 SEHNR, CDR2 FQNEAQ (reference sequence). The germline V and J ends were trimmed by 5 bases and 2 bases, with 9 bases remaining between them. To note about this clone: Its antigen is unknown.

The libraries were made with immunoSEQ v3.0 at survey level. TCRdb's table, derived via immunoSEQ multiplex PCR, lists solely in-frame clones and lacks some. The top ten hold more than 7% of the sample, which has 25,000 to 30,000 clones, about 83% seen once. The input for sequencing was unsorted PBMCs, taken around 5 years after starting antiretroviral therapy. The chain uses TRBV7-9 and TRBJ1-4; no clear D gene. The clonotype originates from a man aged 40-55 years with HIV. The CDR3 loop reads CASSLRETNEKLFF. Here the CDR3 DNA reads TGTGCCAGCAGCCTACGAGAGACTAATGAAAAACTGTTTTTT.